This is a list of T cell receptor beta chains from one sample in a study of blood T cell repertoires in COVID-19. Profiled with immunoSEQ multiplex PCR; TCRdb holds only in-frame clones, not every one. This table has under 200,000 clones, 79% appearing once. The sample consisted of peripheral blood. Receptor source: a man aged 55 to 69 with active or convalescent COVID-19. The CDR3 runs from the conserved cysteine through the conserved F or W. The order of the fields is V gene, J gene, CDR3 protein.

V gene: TRBV2; J gene: TRBJ2-7; CDR3 protein: CASKTGAAYEQYF
V gene: TRBV6-5; J gene: TRBJ2-2; CDR3 protein: CASSYRGRTGELFF
V gene: TRBV5-4; J gene: TRBJ2-1; CDR3 protein: CASRPKVAGGINEQFF
V gene: TRBV24-1; J gene: TRBJ1-5; CDR3 protein: CATRTDSNQPQHF
V gene: TRBV2; J gene: TRBJ1-6; CDR3 protein: CASSADSPLSYSPLHF
V gene: TRBV14; J gene: TRBJ2-1; CDR3 protein: CASSQDRGPFTAYNEQFF
V gene: TRBV6-5; J gene: TRBJ1-2; CDR3 protein: CASSSRDYGYTF
V gene: TRBV6-5; J gene: TRBJ2-7; CDR3 protein: CASSYLPGQPYEQYF
V gene: TRBV3-1/TRBV3-2; J gene: TRBJ2-7; CDR3 protein: CASSHGTGTLGAEQYF
V gene: TRBV7-2; J gene: TRBJ2-3; CDR3 protein: CASSSPPTDTQYF
V gene: TRBV11-2; J gene: TRBJ2-7; CDR3 protein: CASSPTTGDYEQYF
V gene: TRBV10-3; J gene: TRBJ1-3; CDR3 protein: CAISGSRQGTGNTIYF
V gene: TRBV9; J gene: TRBJ2-2; CDR3 protein: CASSVDGRTGELFF
V gene: TRBV2; J gene: TRBJ2-3; CDR3 protein: CASSEALAGGPLDTQYF
V gene: TRBV4-2; J gene: TRBJ2-2; CDR3 protein: CASSQNSITGALALKLFF
V gene: TRBV7-3; J gene: TRBJ2-1; CDR3 protein: CASSRLAVNSYNEQFF
V gene: TRBV4-1; J gene: TRBJ2-1; CDR3 protein: CASSQQASGSNNEQFF
V gene: TRBV18; J gene: TRBJ2-4; CDR3 protein: CASSPPQVAGAKNIQYF
V gene: TRBV6-5; J gene: TRBJ2-3; CDR3 protein: CASRPSYTDTQYF
V gene: TRBV19; J gene: TRBJ1-2; CDR3 protein: CASSIPSAARYGYTF
V gene: TRBV7-2; J gene: TRBJ1-5; CDR3 protein: CASSLLGGGFGNQPQHF
V gene: TRBV30; J gene: TRBJ1-1; CDR3 protein: CAWTSPGATEAFF
V gene: TRBV27; J gene: TRBJ2-6; CDR3 protein: CASSFSGVGANVLTF
V gene: TRBV24-1; J gene: TRBJ2-5; CDR3 protein: CATSDLRGGKGKETQYF
V gene: TRBV19; J gene: TRBJ1-5; CDR3 protein: CASSMRYGYQPQHF
V gene: TRBV4-2; J gene: TRBJ1-4; CDR3 protein: CASSQDRRTTNEKLFF
V gene: TRBV19; J gene: TRBJ2-1; CDR3 protein: CASSGQGTSGNEQFF
V gene: TRBV7-9; J gene: TRBJ2-1; CDR3 protein: CASSRGSGTFLPVYNEQFF
V gene: TRBV11-2; J gene: TRBJ2-7; CDR3 protein: CASSLSPGGAEQYF
V gene: TRBV9; J gene: TRBJ2-7; CDR3 protein: CASSVADRGEQYF
V gene: TRBV27; J gene: TRBJ2-1; CDR3 protein: CASRLDRGNGEQFF
V gene: TRBV11-1; J gene: TRBJ2-1; CDR3 protein: CASSLAQGPHNEQFF
V gene: TRBV19; J gene: TRBJ1-2; CDR3 protein: CATRGRHETYGYTF
V gene: TRBV18; J gene: TRBJ1-5; CDR3 protein: CASSTTGDNQPQHF
V gene: TRBV7-3; J gene: TRBJ2-3; CDR3 protein: CASSLALGDTQYF
V gene: TRBV6-5; J gene: TRBJ1-1; CDR3 protein: CASSPRRGDTEAFF
V gene: TRBV7-2; J gene: TRBJ2-1; CDR3 protein: CASSLAMTGKWEQFF
V gene: TRBV2; J gene: TRBJ2-6; CDR3 protein: CASSEQGSTNVLTF
V gene: TRBV6-2/TRBV6-3; J gene: TRBJ2-2; CDR3 protein: CASSQSSGSGELFF
V gene: TRBV10-3; J gene: TRBJ1-1; CDR3 protein: CAISNLGQNTEAFF